The TCR beta chain under discussion was sequenced for a study of T cells after yellow fever vaccination. Study at large: Low-cell-number fractions underwent preparation using SMART-Seq v4 Ultra Low Input.

V was cut by 2 bases and J by 2 bases, with 10 bases left in between. Germline V gives CDR1 SGHTA, CDR2 FQGTGA. The CDR3 runs to 15 residues. Study-wide findings and caveats: Researchers report a weaker secondary response that nonetheless peaked faster, day 5 versus 15.

Synthesis of TCR cDNA relied on 5'RACE template switching, which attached a universal primer site and UMIs. Via MiXCR, TCRdb re-called the 5' RACE reads, giving one row per CDR3 protein. The table includes some 350,000 distinct CDR3 sequences, about 9.5% detected once. With respect to this clonotype: Its antigen is as yet unknown.

Sequencing used PBMCs, obtained on the day of the first yellow fever vaccination. The J gene is TRBJ2-4, the V gene TRBV7-3, with D hard to call. The clonotype comes from a man younger than 35 who received the YFV17D yellow fever vaccine. The CDR3 spells CASSLALSTKNIQYF. The DNA of the CDR3 is TGTGCCAGCAGCTTAGCACTATCGACCAAAAACATTCAGTACTTC.